Included here is one TCR beta chain sequence, with context. The method was immunoSEQ multiplex PCR; TCRdb's version includes in-frame clones alone and lacks a portion of them. The sample records 200,000 to 300,000 clones, roughly nine tenths being singletons. These data come from a study of blood T cell repertoires in COVID-19. Per germline, CDR1 SGHRS and CDR2 YFSETQ. This CDR3 spans 17 amino acids. V shed 0 bases and J 4 bases; nucleotides not matched to a gene: 10. The source is a man in his sixties with acute or convalescent COVID-19. The chain links TRBV5-1 to TRBJ1-1; 9 nucleotides line up with TRBD1. Sequenced: peripheral blood. CDR3 loop: CASSLEGFVTGGTEAFF. CDR3 in DNA: TGCGCCAGCAGCTTGGAAGGTTTCGTGACAGGGGGCACTGAAGCTTTCTTT.